Below are 25 T cell receptor beta chains sequenced from a single sample in a study of response to subunit inactivated influenza vaccine. TCRdb redid the calling of the RT-PCR reads with MiXCR, one entry per CDR3 protein. The sample gives around 650,000 distinct CDR3 sequences, around 14% of which show up once; around 10% is in the top ten. The sample in question was PBMCs from blood, obtained 11 to 12 days after vaccination. The source of these receptors is a man in his forties or fifties who received an inactivated influenza vaccine.

The rearrangement links TRBV24-1 to TRBJ2-7; D gene ambiguous. Trimming took 3 bases from V and 0 from J, leaving 8 bases between them. The germline gives CDR1 KGHDR, CDR2 SFDVKD. The CDR3 covers 14 residues. In DNA, the CDR3 is TGTGCCACCAGTGATAGTGGAACCTCCTACGAGCAGTACTTC. Translation: CATSDSGTSYEQYF.

This clonotype was recorded many times. The chain employs TRBV5-1 and TRBJ1-1; 7 nucleotides agree with TRBD1. The CDR3 consists of 16 residues. Germline-derived CDR1 and CDR2 are SGHRS and YFSETQ. J was trimmed by 1 base and V by 0 bases; bases with no gene match: 6. This chain's CDR3 is CASSLATGVGNTEAFF. Here the CDR3 DNA reads TGCGCCAGCAGCTTGGCCACAGGGGTCGGGAACACTGAAGCTTTCTTT.

The CDR3 protein is CSVDGVNEQFF. The CDR3 DNA sequence: TGCAGCGTTGATGGGGTAAATGAGCAGTTCTTC. This chain joins TRBV29-1 and TRBJ2-1; D is unclear. The V gene's germline CDR1 is SQVTM and CDR2 ANQGSEA. Trimming took off 3 bases at V and 7 bases at J, with 7 bases between the two ends. There are 11 residues in the CDR3.

The chain carries TRBV2 and TRBJ2-7; D is unresolved. The V end lost 0 bases, the J end lost 5 bases, and 11 bases lay between the germline ends. CDR3 length equals 14 residues. Germline CDR1 and CDR2: SNHLY and FYNNEI. This chain's CDR3 is CASSEAWAPHEQYF. In DNA, the CDR3 is TGTGCCAGCAGTGAAGCGTGGGCACCCCACGAGCAGTACTTC.

This chain joins TRBV29-1 and TRBJ2-7, with D unclear. Between the trimmed V and J ends, which lost 3 bases and 5 bases, there was a span of 14 bases. Germline CDR1 SQVTM, CDR2 ANQGSEA. The CDR3 totals 13 residues. CDR3 amino acids: CSVDLGFTHEQYF. CDR3 DNA: TGCAGCGTTGATCTAGGGTTTACCCACGAGCAGTACTTC.

The chain is built from TRBV11-2 and TRBJ2-7, with 9 bases matching TRBD1. After removal of 5 bases from V and 5 bases from J, the junction contained 7 bases not matched to a gene. The CDR3 runs to 14 residues. Per the germline V gene, CDR1 is SGHAT and CDR2 is FQNNGV. CDR3 sequence (DNA): TGTGCCAGCAGCCGGGGACAGGGAAGAGACGAGCAGTACTTC. Its translation is CASSRGQGRDEQYF.

The J gene is TRBJ2-3, the V gene TRBV6-1; TRBD1 might be the D (6 bases). Germline CDR1 is MNHNS and CDR2 is SASEGT. CDR3 size: 13 residues. With 7 bases removed from V and 1 base from J, the gap between germline ends came to 9 bases. The DNA for the CDR3 is TGTGCCAGCAAGGGGGAAGGCACAGATACGCAGTATTTT. Translated: CASKGEGTDTQYF.

This clonotype was seen a handful of times. This chain connects TRBV4-3 to TRBJ2-3, with D perhaps TRBD2 (5 bases). V dropped 1 base and J dropped 5 bases, with 10 bases sitting between them. The CDR3 runs to 14 residues. CDR1 is LGHNA and CDR2 is YSLEER in the germline V gene. The CDR3 is CASSQGFEGDTQYF. CDR3 DNA: TGCGCCAGCAGCCAAGGATTCGAGGGAGATACGCAGTATTTT.

This chain uses TRBV30 with TRBJ2-1, with 10 bases identical to TRBD2. The CDR3 is made up of 15 amino acids. With 6 bases clipped from V and 2 bases from J, the junction kept 7 bases outside the gene matches. CDR1 is GTSNPN, CDR2 SVGIG, per germline (reference sequence). The CDR3 bases are TGTGCCTGCGCTAGCGGGAGAGTGGCCTACAATGAGCAGTTCTTC. Translating gives CACASGRVAYNEQFF.

This chain links TRBV7-9 with TRBJ2-3; no definite D call. V lost 4 bases and J lost 3, with 17 bases in between. This CDR3 has 16 amino acids. Germline CDR1 and CDR2: SEHNR and FQNEAQ (reference sequence). The CDR3 coding sequence is TGTGCCAGCAGCTACCAGACTGAAGTGGGGACAGATACGCAGTATTTT. It specifies CASSYQTEVGTDTQYF.

This clonotype was counted between two and nine times. J is TRBJ2-1 and V is TRBV6-1; 8 nucleotides match TRBD2. The germline CDR1 and CDR2 sequences are MNHNS and SASEGT. The junction had 9 bases not matched to a gene; V was cut back by 6 bases and J by 2 bases. The CDR3 has 16 residues. The CDR3 nucleotides read TGTGCCAGCAGCCTCTCACCCGGGAGGGCCTACAATGAGCAGTTCTTC. Translated, it gives CASSLSPGRAYNEQFF.

V gene TRBV7-2 combines with J gene TRBJ2-1; D gene unclear. Germline CDR1 reads SGHTA; CDR2 reads FQGNSA. V shed 2 bases and J shed 4 bases, with 15 bases lying between them. The CDR3 loop spans 16 amino acids. The CDR3: CASSLRPSLQYNEQFF. CDR3 DNA sequence: TGTGCCAGCAGCTTAAGGCCCTCACTGCAATACAATGAGCAGTTCTTC.

The rearrangement joins TRBV20-1 to TRBJ2-1; 9 bases map to TRBD1. Germline V gene data show CDR1 as DFQATT and CDR2 as SNEGSKA (reference sequence). The CDR3 has 14 amino acids. CDR3 nucleotide sequence: TGCAAGGCCGGCGGGACAGGGTCCGACAATGAGCAGTTCTTC. It codes for CKAGGTGSDNEQFF.

This clonotype was seen only a few times. The rearrangement links TRBV7-2 to TRBJ2-4; D tentatively reads TRBD1 or TRBD2 (5 bases each). Germline V gene lookup returns CDR1 SGHTA and CDR2 FQGNSA. The CDR3 covers 16 residues. The V and J ends lost 1 base and 0 bases respectively, with 10 bases between them. CDR3 protein: CASSLGGTIAKNIQYF. The DNA of the CDR3 is TGTGCCAGCAGCTTAGGGGGGACGATAGCCAAAAACATTCAGTACTTC.

The chain links TRBV12-3 or TRBV12-4 to TRBJ1-5; 9 bases line up with TRBD1. This CDR3 is 16 amino acids long. The V gene end was trimmed by 3 bases and the J gene end by 4 bases; junction bases not matched to a gene: 7. DNA for the CDR3: TGTGCCAGCAGTTTTGGGACAGGGATGTATAATCAGCCCCAGCATTTT. This sequence encodes CASSFGTGMYNQPQHF.

This clonotype was observed many times. The V call is TRBV24-1, the J call TRBJ2-7; TRBD1 might be the D (6 bases). Germline V gives CDR1 KGHDR, CDR2 SFDVKD. Trimming stripped 2 bases from V and 3 bases from J, with 7 bases between. This CDR3 spans 13 amino acids. The CDR3 DNA follows: TGTGCCACCAGTGATTCGGACAGCTACGAGCAGTACTTC. Its translation is CATSDSDSYEQYF.

This clonotype has more than one count but fewer than ten. The rearrangement uses TRBV11-2 and TRBJ2-1; D is unresolved. CDR1 is SGHAT and CDR2 is FQNNGV in the germline V gene. V lost 3 bases, J lost 4 bases, and 4 bases lay in between. CDR3 length equals 12 residues. CDR3 coding DNA: TGTGCCAGCAGCTTTCAATACAATGAGCAGTTCTTC. Amino acid sequence: CASSFQYNEQFF.

This clonotype came up a few times. The chain recombines TRBV7-3 with TRBJ2-3; the D gene is possibly TRBD1 (6 bases). This CDR3 spans 15 amino acids. Germline V CDR1 and CDR2: SGHTA, FQGTGA. The V end was cut by 5 bases, the J end by 4 bases, with 16 bases between. Written as DNA, the CDR3 is TGTGCCAGCAGCCCCGGGACATTACCCGCAGATACGCAGTATTTT. This codes for CASSPGTLPADTQYF.

This clonotype has a handful of counts. This chain uses TRBV6-5 with TRBJ1-6, with TRBD1 as a possible D gene (6 bases). V dropped 4 bases and J dropped 8 bases, with 12 bases sitting between them. The CDR3 consists of 14 residues. Germline CDR1 MNHEY, CDR2 SVGAGI. CDR3 region: CASSSGQLYSPLHF. DNA of the CDR3: TGTGCCAGCAGTTCCGGACAGCTCTATTCACCCCTCCACTTT.

The sample holds a few counts of this clonotype. This chain joins TRBV27 and TRBJ1-1, with a possible D match to TRBD1 (6 bases). CDR1 and CDR2 (germline): MNHEY, SMNVEV (reference sequence). CDR3 length equals 14 residues. Trimming stripped 0 bases from V and 11 bases from J, with 16 bases between. The CDR3 region has the DNA TGTGCCAGCAGTTTATCCACTACAGGGCGGGTGGCTTTCTTT. This sequence encodes CASSLSTTGRVAFF.

A few counts support this clonotype. CDR3 in amino acids: CASSLRPSDTQYF. The CDR3 coding sequence is TGTGCCAGCAGCCTGAGGCCATCAGATACGCAGTATTTT. The chain recombines TRBV7-2 with TRBJ2-3; D gene unclear. Germline CDR1 is SGHTA and CDR2 is FQGNSA. CDR3 length equals 13 residues. V was cut by 5 bases and J by 4 bases, with 10 bases left in between.

This clonotype has just a few counts. This chain joins TRBV9 and TRBJ2-2, with 7 bases identical to TRBD2. After removal of 3 bases from V and 7 bases from J, the junction contained 3 bases not matched to a gene. This CDR3 spans 13 amino acids. Germline V gene sequence: CDR1 SGDLS, CDR2 YYNGEE. The CDR3 DNA sequence: TGTGCCAGCAGCGAAGGGACTAACGGGGAGCTGTTTTTT. Protein: CASSEGTNGELFF. Together with reference TRBV9 and TRBJ2-2, the CDR3 gives the full variable domain: DSGVTQTPKHLITATGQRVTLRCSPRSGDLSVYWYQQSLDQGLQFLIQYYNGEERAKGNILERFSAQQFPDLHSELNLSSLELGDSALYFCASSEGTNGELFFGEGSRLTVL.

The chain joins TRBV11-1 to TRBJ2-4; D is ambiguous. CDR3 length: 12 residues. V shed 5 bases and J shed 7 bases, with 9 bases lying between them. The germline gives CDR1 SGHAT, CDR2 FQDESV (reference sequence). The CDR3 coding sequence is TGTGCCAGCAGCGCCGCTAGGAACATTCAGTACTTC. Translation: CASSAARNIQYF.

This rearrangement joins TRBV28 to TRBJ2-4; D is perhaps TRBD2 (6 bases). The length of the CDR3 is 16 residues. Germline CDR1 is MDHEN and CDR2 is SYDVKM. Trimming stripped 3 bases from V and 0 bases from J, with 12 bases between. The CDR3: CASSFLRELAKNIQYF. The CDR3 DNA reads TGTGCCAGCAGTTTCCTCCGGGAGCTAGCCAAAAACATTCAGTACTTC. Based on the CDR3 plus reference TRBV28 and TRBJ2-4, the full variable domain is DVKVTQSSRYLVKRTGEKVFLECVQDMDHENMFWYRQDPGLGLRLIYFSYDVKMKEKGDIPEGYSVSREKKERFSLILESASTNQTSMYLCASSFLRELAKNIQYFGAGTRLSVL.

Only a few counts were recorded for this clonotype. The chain links TRBV7-8 to TRBJ2-7; maybe TRBD1 (6 bases). Germline-derived CDR1 and CDR2 are SGHVS and FQNEAQ. V was clipped by 1 base and J by 1 base, with 23 bases between them. The CDR3 extends over 19 amino acids. The DNA for the CDR3 is TGTGCCAGCAGCTTAGATATTACCGGGACAAGGAGGCGTTCCTACGAGCAGTACTTC. This translates into CASSLDITGTRRRSYEQYF.